The present T cell receptor beta chain was sequenced within a study of cytotoxic CD8 clonotypes in ibrutinib-treated CLL (dated by TCRdb to the early 2020s). Background for the entire study: In this cohort, approximately 15 patients were treatment-naive and more than 9 were relapsed/refractory, while under 18 had unmutated IGHV. Responses were partial in approximately 24 patients and complete in 2; after median approximately 69 months follow-up, about 14 stayed in remission and about twelve progressed. Every sample from remission and from progressive disease was obtained while the patients were still on ibrutinib. Samples averaged approximately 240,000 productive templates and approximately 100,000 productive rearrangements. Longitudinal samples were obtainable from about 30% of the roughly 86 participants in the trial. The response samples were drawn at a median of approximately 11 months into treatment, with a range of about 6 to 40 months. Cryopreserved peripheral blood mononuclear cells were collected at three points: before therapy, at response, and at either sustained remission or disease progression.

On a MiSeq, deep resolution sequencing aimed for a depth between 1 in 1 million and 1 in 200,000 T cells, with each clonotype covered approximately 10x on average. TCR beta libraries were generated with the immunoSEQ hsTCRB Kit. The authors' analysis ran thus. ImmunoSEQ Data Assistant and ImmunoSEQ Analyzer were used for data analysis, and V, D and J genes were assigned according to IMGT definitions. Clonality, which ranges from 0 to 1, was calculated as one minus the normalized Shannon entropy of productive rearrangement frequencies. Only overrepresented clonotypes making up at least 0.05% of the repertoire of each patient were included in the public clonotype analysis. About twelve repertoires from age-matched healthy donors, obtained from immuneACCESS, served as clonality controls. This is the immuneACCESS table as TCRdb keeps it, with only in-frame sequences that have V and J called. A part of the clones is gone; compared with another copy, unresolved V genes explain less than half, and the rest is unexplained. V, J and clone size reflect that table, while D and trimming were determined from the DNA. The sample yields approximately 46,000 clones; almost 70% were counted once. 13% of the sample comes from the top ten.

The germline V gene yields SGHTA for CDR1 and FQGNSA for CDR2. The CDR3 runs 18 amino acids, cysteine and phenylalanine included. Only the CDR3 part of the read is kept: 54 bases, read in frame from the first base. V lost 3 bases and J lost 2 bases; the stretch between them is 23 bases long. This clone was recorded only once. Its binding antigen is unknown. There are no base qualities to consult, and no much larger clone falls within one base. Overall study results and their limits: At ibrutinib response clonality went up, during sustained remission it held steady, and at progression it dropped back toward baseline. Public clonotypes were rare and either shrank or stayed stable during treatment, and the rise in clonality at ibrutinib response reflected expansion of private clonotypes. At baseline, clonality was higher than in age-matched healthy donors and showed a strong correlation with circulating CD8+ T-cell counts. Sampling times were not matched between sustained-remission and progressing patients, and lymph node repertoires were not studied.

This specimen's time point label, per the study, means: about a year on ibrutinib. For TCR beta library preparation, roughly 2.2 micrograms of genomic DNA were isolated from cryopreserved PBMCs. Longitudinal blood samples from CLL patients on ibrutinib monotherapy underwent high-throughput TCR beta sequencing. Patients were enrolled in a phase 2 open-label single-center ibrutinib monotherapy trial. The source is a human donor with chronic lymphocytic leukemia. This sequence uses TRBV7-2 and TRBJ2-7; the D gene could be either TRBD1 or TRBD2, each agreeing at 6 bases. This specimen consisted of PBMCs, obtained after 12 months of ibrutinib treatment. The DNA is as follows: TGTGCCAGCAGCTTCGGGCTAGATCGAGGGGGGTTAACCTACGAGCAGTACTTC. Its product reads: CASSFGLDRGGLTYEQYF.